The rows below give T cell receptor beta chains drawn from one sample of a study of T cell responses to AZD1222 COVID-19 vaccine. Libraries were prepared by immunoSEQ multiplex PCR; TCRdb keeps only in-frame clonotypes and omits some of them. The data contain approximately 140,000 clones, about 90% of them singletons. Source: peripheral blood, taken 28 days after the second AZD1222 dose. The receptors come from an adult who received the AZD1222 COVID-19 vaccine. Both conserved end residues are part of each CDR3.

V gene: TRBV3-1/TRBV3-2
CDR3 protein: CASSQDPSHYNEQFF

V gene: TRBV4-2
CDR3 protein: CASSQTRGAYNEQFF

V gene: TRBV23-1
CDR3 protein: CASSVSSPPGGELFF

V gene: TRBV19
CDR3 protein: CASSLGAGNSPLHF

V gene: TRBV7-8
CDR3 protein: CASSLVATYTEAFF

V gene: TRBV9
CDR3 protein: CASSPTGTGNTIYF

V gene: TRBV7-8
CDR3 protein: CASSSGRGNTEAFF

V gene: TRBV7-2
CDR3 protein: CASSLLSFGGTEAFF

V gene: TRBV20-1
CDR3 protein: CSAHGGYGYTF

V gene: TRBV18
CDR3 protein: CASSPGTDVHLHF

V gene: TRBV3-1/TRBV3-2
CDR3 protein: CASSGAGRNTEAFF

V gene: TRBV6-5
CDR3 protein: CASSRGTFRNTEAFF

V gene: TRBV5-1
CDR3 protein: CASSLPGTSGSSGELFF

V gene: TRBV6-5
CDR3 protein: CASSYSGLMNTEAFF

V gene: TRBV14
CDR3 protein: CASSQGLPEAFF

V gene: TRBV28
CDR3 protein: CASSFNGNYGYTF

V gene: TRBV7-7
CDR3 protein: CASSPKRVGELFF

V gene: TRBV7-3
CDR3 protein: CASSLGQGSVYEQYF

V gene: TRBV23-1
CDR3 protein: CASSQIGNTEAFF